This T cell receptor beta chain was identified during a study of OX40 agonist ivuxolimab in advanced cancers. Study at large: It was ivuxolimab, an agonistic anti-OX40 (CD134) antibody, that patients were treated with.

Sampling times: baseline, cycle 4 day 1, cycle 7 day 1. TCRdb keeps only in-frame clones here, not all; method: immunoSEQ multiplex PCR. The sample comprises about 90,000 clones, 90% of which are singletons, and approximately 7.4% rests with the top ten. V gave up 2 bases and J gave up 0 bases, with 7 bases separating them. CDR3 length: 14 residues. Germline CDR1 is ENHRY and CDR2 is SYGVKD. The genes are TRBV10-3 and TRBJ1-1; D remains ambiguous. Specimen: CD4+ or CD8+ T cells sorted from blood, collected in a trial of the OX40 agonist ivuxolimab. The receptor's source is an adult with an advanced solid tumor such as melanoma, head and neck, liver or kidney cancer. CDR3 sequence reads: CAISEGRMNTEAFF. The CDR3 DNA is TGTGCCATCAGTGAGGGACGGATGAACACTGAAGCTTTCTTT.